This T cell receptor beta chain was identified in a study of blood T cell repertoires in COVID-19. This table comes from immunoSEQ multiplex PCR, and its TCRdb copy is limited to in-frame clones, with some not included. The repertoire holds roughly 300,000 clones, with roughly 87% as singletons. The CDR3 is 16 residues long. With V trimmed by 5 bases and J by 0 bases, 6 bases remained unmatched. CDR1 and CDR2 from the germline V gene are LNHDA and SQIVND (reference sequence). The study recruited people aged 18 to 89 years across some 23 US areas. Assignments of participants to cohorts depended upon their own reported clinical history. Two negative PCRs, clearance, or symptom resolution were required of recovered Cohort 3 donors.

The source of this sequence is a woman aged 30 to 39 who had recovered from COVID-19. Sequenced material: PBMCs or T cells enriched from blood (not recorded which). This chain links TRBV19 with TRBJ1-5; 8 nucleotides align to TRBD1. The CDR3 spells CASSLRTGNSNQPQHF. In DNA form, the CDR3 reads TGTGCCAGTAGTCTTCGGACAGGGAATAGCAATCAGCCCCAGCATTTT.